This record concerns one T cell receptor beta chain sequence. Libraries were prepared by immunoSEQ multiplex PCR; TCRdb keeps only in-frame clonotypes and omits some of them. The sample lists over 300,000 clones, around 90% occurring once. This entry belongs to a study of blood T cell repertoires in COVID-19. This CDR3 has 13 amino acids. V dropped 0 bases and J dropped 1 base, with 5 bases sitting between them. Germline V CDR1 and CDR2: SGDLS, YYNGEE. Input material: peripheral blood. The chain links TRBV9 to TRBJ2-7; D is perhaps TRBD1 (5 bases). This sequence was found in a man aged 40-50 years with acute or convalescent COVID-19. CDR3 nucleotide sequence: TGTGCCAGCAGCGTAGAGGGGTCCTACGAGCAGTACTTC. This encodes CASSVEGSYEQYF. Full variable domain (remainder filled in from reference TRBV9 and TRBJ2-7): DSGVTQTPKHLITATGQRVTLRCSPRSGDLSVYWYQQSLDQGLQFLIQYYNGEERAKGNILERFSAQQFPDLHSELNLSSLELGDSALYFCASSVEGSYEQYFGPGTRLTVT.